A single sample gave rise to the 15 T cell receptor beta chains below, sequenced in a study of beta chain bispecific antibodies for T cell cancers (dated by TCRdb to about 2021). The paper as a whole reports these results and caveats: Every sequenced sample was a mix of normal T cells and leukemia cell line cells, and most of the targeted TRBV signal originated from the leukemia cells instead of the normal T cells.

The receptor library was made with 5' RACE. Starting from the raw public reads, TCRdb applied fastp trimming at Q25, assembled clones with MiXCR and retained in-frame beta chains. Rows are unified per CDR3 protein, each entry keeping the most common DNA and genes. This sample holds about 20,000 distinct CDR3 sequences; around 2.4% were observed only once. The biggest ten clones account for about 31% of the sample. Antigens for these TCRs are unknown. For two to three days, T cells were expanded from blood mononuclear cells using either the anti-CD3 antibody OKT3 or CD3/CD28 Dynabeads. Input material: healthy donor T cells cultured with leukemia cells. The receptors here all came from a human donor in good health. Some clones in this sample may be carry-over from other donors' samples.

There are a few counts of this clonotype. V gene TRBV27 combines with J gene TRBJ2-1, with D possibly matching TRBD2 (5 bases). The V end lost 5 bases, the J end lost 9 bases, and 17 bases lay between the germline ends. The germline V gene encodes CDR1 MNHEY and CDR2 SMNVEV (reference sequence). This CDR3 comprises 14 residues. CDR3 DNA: TGTGCCAGCAGTAACCAGCCGACCGGGGTTGAGCAGTTCTTC. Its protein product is CASSNQPTGVEQFF.

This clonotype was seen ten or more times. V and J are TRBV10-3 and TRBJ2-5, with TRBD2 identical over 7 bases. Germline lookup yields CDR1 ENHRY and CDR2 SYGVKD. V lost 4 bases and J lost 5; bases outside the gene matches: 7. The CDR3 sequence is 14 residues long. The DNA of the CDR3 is TGTGCCATCAGTGCCCCGGGGGAGGGTGAGACCCAGTACTTC. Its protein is CAISAPGEGETQYF.

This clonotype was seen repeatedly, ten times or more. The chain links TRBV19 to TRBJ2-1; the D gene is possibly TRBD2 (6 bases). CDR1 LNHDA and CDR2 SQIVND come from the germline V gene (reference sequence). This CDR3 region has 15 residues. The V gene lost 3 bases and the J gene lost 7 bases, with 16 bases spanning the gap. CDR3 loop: CASSMWGRSLNEQFF. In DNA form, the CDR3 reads TGTGCCAGTAGTATGTGGGGGAGGAGCTTAAATGAGCAGTTCTTC.

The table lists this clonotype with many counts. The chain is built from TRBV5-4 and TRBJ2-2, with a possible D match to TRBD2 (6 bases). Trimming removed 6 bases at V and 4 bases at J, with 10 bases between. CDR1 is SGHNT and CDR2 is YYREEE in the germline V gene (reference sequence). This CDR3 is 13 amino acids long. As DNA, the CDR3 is TGTGCCAGCACCTTCGGGGGCACCGGGGAGCTGTTTTTT. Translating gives CASTFGGTGELFF.

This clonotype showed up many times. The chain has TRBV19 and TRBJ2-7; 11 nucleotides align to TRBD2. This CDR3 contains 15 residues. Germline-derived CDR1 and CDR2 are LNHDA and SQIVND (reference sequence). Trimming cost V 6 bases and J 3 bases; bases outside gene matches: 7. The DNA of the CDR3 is TGTGCCAGTAGGACCGGGACTAGCGGATTCTACGAGCAGTACTTC. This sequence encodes CASRTGTSGFYEQYF.

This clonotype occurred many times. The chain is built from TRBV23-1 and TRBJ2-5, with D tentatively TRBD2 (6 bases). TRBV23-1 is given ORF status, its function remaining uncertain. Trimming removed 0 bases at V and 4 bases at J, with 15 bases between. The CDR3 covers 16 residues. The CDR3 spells CASSQSGGRAAETQYF. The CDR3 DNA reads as TGCGCCAGCAGTCAATCGGGGGGTCGGGCAGCAGAGACCCAGTACTTC.

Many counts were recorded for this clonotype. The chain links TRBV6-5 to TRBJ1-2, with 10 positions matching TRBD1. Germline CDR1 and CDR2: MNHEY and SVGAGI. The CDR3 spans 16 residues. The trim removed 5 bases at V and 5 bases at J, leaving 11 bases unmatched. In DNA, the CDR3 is TGTGCCAGCAGTACCCTGACAGGGGGCAAAGGGTATGGCTACACCTTC. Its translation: CASSTLTGGKGYGYTF.

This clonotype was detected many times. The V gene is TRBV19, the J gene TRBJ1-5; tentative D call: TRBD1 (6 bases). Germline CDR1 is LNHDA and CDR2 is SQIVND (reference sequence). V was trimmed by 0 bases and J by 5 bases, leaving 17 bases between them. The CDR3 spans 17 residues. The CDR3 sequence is CASSIDLEQGRHQPQHF. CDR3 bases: TGTGCCAGTAGTATAGATCTGGAGCAGGGGAGGCATCAGCCCCAGCATTTT.

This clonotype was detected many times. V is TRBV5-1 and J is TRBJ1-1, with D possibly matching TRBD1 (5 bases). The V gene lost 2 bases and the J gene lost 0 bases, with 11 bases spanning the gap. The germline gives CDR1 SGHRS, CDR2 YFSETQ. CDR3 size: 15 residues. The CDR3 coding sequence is TGCGCCAGCAGCTTAATAGGACAAGTGAACACTGAAGCTTTCTTT. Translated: CASSLIGQVNTEAFF.

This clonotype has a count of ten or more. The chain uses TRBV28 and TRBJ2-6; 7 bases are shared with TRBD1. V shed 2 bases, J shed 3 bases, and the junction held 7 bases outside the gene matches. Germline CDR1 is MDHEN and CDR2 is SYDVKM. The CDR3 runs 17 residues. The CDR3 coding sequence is TGTGCCAGCAGTTTAAGGGACAGTCTGGGTGGGGCCAACGTCCTGACTTTC. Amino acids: CASSLRDSLGGANVLTF.

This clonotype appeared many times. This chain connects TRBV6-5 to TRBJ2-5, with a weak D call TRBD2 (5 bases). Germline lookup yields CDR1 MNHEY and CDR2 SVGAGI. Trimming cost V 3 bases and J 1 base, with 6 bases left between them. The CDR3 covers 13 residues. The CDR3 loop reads CASSYTSQETQYF. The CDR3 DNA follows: TGTGCCAGCAGTTATACTAGCCAAGAGACCCAGTACTTC.

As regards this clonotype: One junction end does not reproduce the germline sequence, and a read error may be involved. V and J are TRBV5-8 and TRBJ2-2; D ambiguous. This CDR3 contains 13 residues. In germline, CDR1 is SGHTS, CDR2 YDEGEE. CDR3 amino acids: CASTLWDTGELFF. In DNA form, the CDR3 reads TGTGCCAGCACCTTGTGGGACACCGGGGAGCTGTTTTTT.

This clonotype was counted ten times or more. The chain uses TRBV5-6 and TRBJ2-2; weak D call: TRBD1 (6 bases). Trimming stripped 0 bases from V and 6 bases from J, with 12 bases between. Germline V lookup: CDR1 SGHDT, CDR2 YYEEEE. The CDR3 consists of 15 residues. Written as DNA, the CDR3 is TGTGCCAGCAGCTTGGTACAGGGTCCGGCCGGGGAGCTGTTTTTT. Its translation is CASSLVQGPAGELFF. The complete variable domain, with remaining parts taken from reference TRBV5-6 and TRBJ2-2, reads DAGVTQSPTHLIKTRGQQVTLRCSPKSGHDTVSWYQQALGQGPQFIFQYYEEEERQRGNFPDRFSGHQFPNYSSELNVNALLLGDSALYLCASSLVQGPAGELFFGEGSRLTVL.

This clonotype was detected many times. The DNA of the CDR3 is TGTGCCACCAGCAGCCGGCCAACAGGGCGAGAAAAACTGTTTTTT. As protein: CATSSRPTGREKLFF. The chain links TRBV15 to TRBJ1-4, with a weak D call TRBD1 (6 bases). The CDR3 contains 15 residues. Trimming removed 3 bases at V and 8 bases at J, with 16 bases between. Germline loops: CDR1 LNHNV, CDR2 YYDKDF (reference sequence).

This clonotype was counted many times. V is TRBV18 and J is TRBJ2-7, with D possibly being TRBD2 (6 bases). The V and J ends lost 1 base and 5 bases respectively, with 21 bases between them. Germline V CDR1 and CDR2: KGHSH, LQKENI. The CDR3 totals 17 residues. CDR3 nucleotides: TGTGCCAGCTCACCACTCCACGGCGGGCCGGAGGGAAACGAGCAGTACTTC. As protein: CASSPLHGGPEGNEQYF.